Below, 25 T cell receptor beta chains from the same sample are listed, as sequenced in a study of beta chain features in type 1 diabetes. The antigens for these receptors are not known. The isolated RNA, all of it, was reverse transcribed, so expressed TCRB transcripts were what got sequenced. Profiled with immunoSEQ multiplex PCR; TCRdb holds only in-frame clones, not every one. The sample includes some 170,000 clones, 63% of them seen just once. Study-level findings and limits: Patients with Type 1 diabetes showed moderately but significantly shorter TCRB CDR3s in all four CD4+ subsets.

What was sequenced was naive CD4+ T cells from blood. Source of these receptors: a man aged 25-45 years with type 1 diabetes.

The V call is TRBV5-1, the J call TRBJ2-4, with a possible D match to TRBD2 (5 bases). The V end was cut by 4 bases, the J end by 8 bases, with 19 bases between. This CDR3 has 15 residues. Germline V gene lookup returns CDR1 SGHRS and CDR2 YFSETQ. CDR3 sequence: CASSGGLGRDHIQYF. CDR3 sequence (DNA): TGCGCCAGCAGCGGAGGCCTAGGAAGAGACCACATTCAGTACTTC.

The chain has TRBV30 and TRBJ1-1; a weak D match, TRBD1 (5 bases). The length of the CDR3 is 11 residues. Germline assignment: CDR1 GTSNPN and CDR2 SVGIG (reference sequence). The V end lost 5 bases, the J end lost 6 bases, and 10 bases lay between the germline ends. The CDR3 DNA reads TGTGCCTGGTCCCGGGACTCTGAAGCTTTCTTT. Protein: CAWSRDSEAFF.

This sequence joins TRBV10-3 and TRBJ2-5; the D is unclear. CDR3 length: 13 amino acids. Trimming took 1 base from V and 3 from J, leaving 6 bases between them. Germline V CDR1 and CDR2: ENHRY, SYGVKD. CDR3 sequence: CAISEWQKETQYF. The CDR3 DNA reads as TGTGCCATCAGTGAGTGGCAGAAAGAGACCCAGTACTTC.

V gene TRBV9 combines with J gene TRBJ2-1; 11 bases are a match to TRBD1. The CDR3 contains 16 residues. V shed 0 bases, J shed 3 bases, and the junction held 2 bases outside the gene matches. Germline assignment: CDR1 SGDLS and CDR2 YYNGEE. The CDR3 loop is CASSVEGTGGYNEQFF. CDR3 coding DNA: TGTGCCAGCAGCGTAGAAGGGACAGGGGGCTACAATGAGCAGTTCTTC.

V is TRBV7-9 and J is TRBJ1-2; D unclear. The germline V gene encodes CDR1 SEHNR and CDR2 FQNEAQ (reference sequence). V was trimmed by 0 bases and J by 4 bases, leaving 6 bases between them. CDR3 length: 13 residues. CDR3 sequence: CASSLARVYGYTF. CDR3 DNA sequence: TGTGCCAGCAGCTTAGCTAGGGTCTATGGCTACACCTTC.

The chain links TRBV30 to TRBJ2-7; D may be TRBD1 or TRBD2 (5 bases each). The V gene's germline CDR1 is GTSNPN and CDR2 SVGIG (reference sequence). V was trimmed by 4 bases and J by 9 bases, leaving 13 bases between them. The CDR3 sequence is 11 residues long. CDR3 sequence: CAWKIQGRQYF. CDR3 in DNA: TGTGCCTGGAAAATTCAGGGACGGCAGTACTTC.

This clone was picked up a small number of times. The CDR3 is CSAGQGVGAFF. The CDR3 nucleotides read TGCAGTGCTGGACAGGGCGTGGGGGCTTTCTTT. The chain is built from TRBV20-1 and TRBJ1-1; the match to TRBD1 covers 8 bases. Losses at the gene ends were 5 bases for V and 11 bases for J; bases not matched to a gene: 7. In germline, CDR1 is DFQATT, CDR2 SNEGSKA (reference sequence). There are 11 residues in the CDR3.

This chain joins TRBV4-1 and TRBJ1-2; weak D call: TRBD1 (6 bases). V was cut by 4 bases and J by 8 bases, with 11 bases left in between. Germline values: CDR1 MGHRA, CDR2 YSYEKL. The CDR3 length is 12 residues. The CDR3 reads CASSPGTRGYTF. In DNA, the CDR3 is TGCGCCAGCAGCCCCGGGACAAGGGGCTACACCTTC.

V gene TRBV29-1 combines with J gene TRBJ1-2; 9 bases match TRBD1. The CDR3 contains 13 residues. CDR1 and CDR2 from the germline V gene are SQVTM and ANQGSEA. V shed 5 bases, J shed 2 bases, and the junction held 3 bases outside the gene matches. The CDR3 protein is CSVRQGGNYGYTF. The CDR3 DNA follows: TGCAGCGTTAGACAGGGGGGAAACTATGGCTACACCTTC. Full variable domain (missing parts from reference TRBV29-1 and TRBJ1-2): SAVISQKPSRDICQRGTSLTIQCQVDSQVTMMFWYRQQPGQSLTLIATANQGSEATYESGFVIDKFPISRPNLTFSTLTVSNMSPEDSSIYLCSVRQGGNYGYTFGSGTRLTVV.

The V and J genes are TRBV30 and TRBJ1-1; the D gene is possibly TRBD1 (5 bases). Germline CDR1 GTSNPN, CDR2 SVGIG (reference sequence). CDR3 length: 11 amino acids. With 1 base removed from V and 6 bases from J, the gap between germline ends came to 6 bases. The CDR3 here is CAWSGGAEAFF. DNA of the CDR3: TGTGCCTGGAGTGGGGGCGCTGAAGCTTTCTTT.

Regarding this clone: The junction and the germline gene differ at one end; a read error may be behind it. The chain is built from TRBV5-1 and TRBJ2-5, with no clear D. The CDR3 covers 14 residues. Germline CDR1 reads SGHRS; CDR2 reads YFSETQ. The CDR3 DNA sequence: TGCGCCAGCAGCTTGGCTTCGTACCACGAGACCCAGTACTTC. Protein sequence: CASSLASYHETQYF.

The rearrangement uses TRBV4-3 and TRBJ2-3, with 8 bases fitting TRBD2. The CDR3 loop spans 17 amino acids. Germline trimming cut 0 bases from V and 4 bases from J; bases unmatched to any gene: 9. From germline, CDR1 is LGHNA and CDR2 YSLEER. In DNA, the CDR3 is TGCGCCAGCAGCCAAGATAGACGAAGCGGGGGTTCAGATACGCAGTATTTT. It codes for CASSQDRRSGGSDTQYF.

The chain employs TRBV5-1 and TRBJ2-2; TRBD1 matches at 7 bases. Germline CDR1 reads SGHRS; CDR2 reads YFSETQ. The J segment lost 7 bases and the V segment lost 4 bases, leaving 4 bases of the junction unmatched. This CDR3 contains 13 residues. The CDR3 region has the DNA TGCGCCAGCAGCCCGGGGACAGTCGGGGAGCTGTTTTTT. This encodes CASSPGTVGELFF.

This sequence joins TRBV7-9 and TRBJ1-1; D remains unclear. CDR3 length: 12 residues. CDR1 is SEHNR, CDR2 FQNEAQ, per germline (reference sequence). Trimming took off 6 bases at V and 7 bases at J, with 12 bases between the two ends. The CDR3 sequence: CASSRMGIEAFF. As DNA, the CDR3 is TGTGCCAGCAGTAGGATGGGAATTGAAGCTTTCTTT.

This chain links TRBV5-4 with TRBJ2-3; 8 bases are a match to TRBD2. The CDR3 loop spans 15 amino acids. Trimming took 4 bases from V and 2 from J; bases not matched to a gene: 6. The germline gives CDR1 SGHNT, CDR2 YYREEE (reference sequence). The chain's CDR3 is CASSHKREHTDTQYF. For the CDR3, the DNA is TGTGCCAGCAGCCATAAGCGGGAGCACACAGATACGCAGTATTTT. The full variable domain, with the rest looked up from reference TRBV5-4 and TRBJ2-3, is ETGVTQSPTHLIKTRGQQVTLRCSSQSGHNTVSWYQQALGQGPQFIFQYYREEENGRGNFPPRFSGLQFPNYSSELNVNALELDDSALYLCASSHKREHTDTQYFGPGTRLTVL.

This chain uses TRBV7-2 with TRBJ2-3, with TRBD2 as a possible D gene (6 bases). CDR3 length: 16 amino acids. The V gene lost 1 base and the J gene lost 2 bases, with 13 bases spanning the gap. Germline CDR1 SGHTA, CDR2 FQGNSA. In DNA, the CDR3 is TGTGCCAGCAGCTTAGGAGTAGGCGGGAACACAGATACGCAGTATTTT. Its translation: CASSLGVGGNTDTQYF. The whole variable domain, remainder taken from reference TRBV7-2 and TRBJ2-3, is GAGVSQSPSNKVTEKGKDVELRCDPISGHTALYWYRQSLGQGLEFLIYFQGNSAPDKSGLPSDRFSAERTGGSVSTLTIQRTQQEDSAVYLCASSLGVGGNTDTQYFGPGTRLTVL.

The V call is TRBV7-9, the J call TRBJ2-1; TRBD1 aligns across 9 bases. J was trimmed by 7 bases and V by 1 base; bases with no gene match: 2. The CDR3 totals 14 residues. The V gene's germline CDR1 is SEHNR and CDR2 FQNEAQ (reference sequence). The CDR3 region has the DNA TGTGCCAGCAGCTTAGTTGGGACAGGGAATGAGCAGTTCTTC. Residues: CASSLVGTGNEQFF. The variable domain in full, with the rest retrieved from reference TRBV7-9 and TRBJ2-1, is DTGVSQNPRHKITKRGQNVTFRCDPISEHNRLYWYRQTLGQGPEFLTYFQNEAQLEKSRLLSDRFSAERPKGSFSTLEIQRTEQGDSAMYLCASSLVGTGNEQFFGPGTRLTVL.

The CDR3 loop is CSSRLQGAGTEAFF. CDR3 nucleotide sequence: TGCAGCTCCCGGCTGCAGGGTGCGGGAACTGAAGCTTTCTTT. This sequence joins TRBV29-1 and TRBJ1-1; a weak D match, TRBD1 (5 bases). Trimming removed 8 bases at V and 5 bases at J, with 21 bases between. This CDR3 region has 14 residues. Germline V gene data show CDR1 as SQVTM and CDR2 as ANQGSEA. The full variable domain, in which reference TRBV29-1 and TRBJ1-1 provide the parts outside the CDR3, is SAVISQKPSRDICQRGTSLTIQCQVDSQVTMMFWYRQQPGQSLTLIATANQGSEATYESGFVIDKFPISRPNLTFSTLTVSNMSPEDSSIYLCSSRLQGAGTEAFFGQGTRLTVV.

In this sample, this clone turned up a few times. This sequence joins TRBV9 and TRBJ1-2, with D possibly TRBD1 on 6 matching bases. The length of the CDR3 is 17 residues. Trimming left V 4 bases short and J 6 bases short, with 25 bases between. Germline CDR1 reads SGDLS; CDR2 reads YYNGEE. CDR3 coding DNA: TGTGCCAGCAGCCCCCGAGGGGGGGGCTATGAAGGTGATGGCTACACCTTC. Protein product: CASSPRGGGYEGDGYTF.

The chain uses TRBV4-1 and TRBJ2-1, with 8 bases aligning to TRBD1. The CDR3 loop spans 15 amino acids. Germline V lookup: CDR1 MGHRA, CDR2 YSYEKL. V shed 6 bases and J 0 bases; nucleotides not matched to a gene: 4. The CDR3 coding sequence is TGCGCCAGCAGACAGGGGGATGGCTCCTACAATGAGCAGTTCTTC. It translates to CASRQGDGSYNEQFF.

The DNA of the CDR3 is TGTGCCACCAGCTATACAGGGATGGGCTACACCTTC. Its protein is CATSYTGMGYTF. The chain carries TRBV15 and TRBJ1-2; D is possibly TRBD1 (6 bases). The V end lost 5 bases, the J end lost 8 bases, and 12 bases lay between the germline ends. Germline values: CDR1 LNHNV, CDR2 YYDKDF (reference sequence). This CDR3 comprises 12 residues.

CDR3 region: CASSEALWKTFSYEQYF. The CDR3 DNA reads TGTGCCAGCAGTGAAGCGCTTTGGAAGACCTTCTCCTACGAGCAGTACTTC. The genes are TRBV2 and TRBJ2-7; unclear D gene. The length of the CDR3 is 17 residues. Germline assignment: CDR1 SNHLY and CDR2 FYNNEI. V shed 0 bases and J shed 0 bases, with 15 bases lying between them.

V gene TRBV9 combines with J gene TRBJ2-1; D unclear. Germline V gene data show CDR1 as SGDLS and CDR2 as YYNGEE. The CDR3 covers 14 residues. V was shortened by 0 bases and J by 0 bases, with 4 bases between the two germline ends. The CDR3 region is CASSVDLSYNEQFF. The DNA for the CDR3 is TGTGCCAGCAGCGTAGACCTCTCCTACAATGAGCAGTTCTTC.

This rearrangement joins TRBV29-1 to TRBJ2-7, with no clear D. Deletions cut 6 bases from V and 0 bases from J, with 18 bases between. CDR1 and CDR2 (germline): SQVTM, ANQGSEA. CDR3 length equals 15 residues. CDR3 region: CSVLKDERSSYEQYF. As DNA, the CDR3 is TGCAGCGTCCTAAAGGATGAACGGAGCTCCTACGAGCAGTACTTC.

This chain uses TRBV30 with TRBJ1-6, with D possibly being TRBD1 (5 bases). The length of the CDR3 is 15 residues. In germline, CDR1 is GTSNPN, CDR2 SVGIG (reference sequence). V dropped 1 base and J dropped 9 bases, with 16 bases sitting between them. For the CDR3, the DNA is TGTGCCTGGAGTGGAGAAAGGGGTATAGCTTCACCCCTCCACTTT. Amino acid sequence: CAWSGERGIASPLHF.